The rows below give T cell receptor beta chains drawn from one sample of a study of T cells in Graves' hyperthyroidism and ophthalmopathy. A single record per CDR3 protein comes from TCRdb applying MiXCR to the multiplex PCR reads. The sample has roughly 45,000 distinct CDR3 sequences, more than 40% seen once. The source material was peripheral blood or thyroid tissue (not recorded which). The receptor set was obtained from a woman between 50 and 59 years old with Graves' hyperthyroidism. Each CDR3 is given with its conserved first and last residue. The order of the fields is clone size, V gene, CDR3 length, D gene, J gene, CDR3 protein, CDR3 DNA. D genes are given only for firm matches. Rows may omit the clone size; those that give it use once, few, many or a size class.

clone size: NA
V gene: TRBV9
CDR3 length: 16
D gene: NA
J gene: TRBJ1-6
CDR3 protein: CASREEGDAYNSPLHF
CDR3 DNA: TGTGCCAGCAGGGAGGAGGGAGACGCCTATAATTCACCCCTCCACTTT

clone size: NA
V gene: TRBV11-2
CDR3 length: 16
D gene: TRBD1
J gene: TRBJ1-5
CDR3 protein: CASSFRTGPGNQPQHF
CDR3 DNA: TGTGCCAGCAGCTTCCGGACAGGGCCTGGCAATCAGCCCCAGCATTTT

clone size: NA
V gene: TRBV29-1
CDR3 length: 15
D gene: TRBD1
J gene: TRBJ1-1
CDR3 protein: CSAGAGTGVPPEAFF
CDR3 DNA: TGCAGCGCTGGAGCGGGGACAGGGGTTCCCCCTGAAGCTTTCTTT

clone size: NA
V gene: TRBV10-2
CDR3 length: 12
D gene: NA
J gene: TRBJ1-2
CDR3 protein: CASSECLYDYTF
CDR3 DNA: TGCGCCAGCAGTGAGTGCCTGTATGACTACACCTTC

clone size: many
V gene: TRBV4-1
CDR3 length: 14
D gene: NA
J gene: TRBJ1-2
CDR3 protein: CASSPAGQNYGYTF
CDR3 DNA: TGCGCCAGCAGCCCAGCAGGGCAGAACTATGGCTACACCTTC

clone size: NA
V gene: TRBV2
CDR3 length: 16
D gene: TRBD1
J gene: TRBJ1-6
CDR3 protein: CASSASGTGGDSPLHF
CDR3 DNA: TGTGCCAGCAGTGCCTCCGGGACAGGGGGCGATTCACCCCTCCACTTT

clone size: many
V gene: TRBV20-1
CDR3 length: 15
D gene: TRBD1
J gene: TRBJ1-5
CDR3 protein: CSARATGQPNQPQHF
CDR3 DNA: TGCAGTGCTAGAGCCACGGGACAGCCTAATCAGCCCCAGCATTTT

clone size: many
V gene: TRBV6-5
CDR3 length: 15
D gene: NA
J gene: TRBJ2-2
CDR3 protein: CAIRRGPANTGELFF
CDR3 DNA: TGTGCCATCCGCCGGGGGCCTGCGAACACCGGGGAGCTGTTTTTT

clone size: many
V gene: TRBV20-1
CDR3 length: 16
D gene: TRBD1
J gene: TRBJ1-6
CDR3 protein: CSARARLTGRTSPLHF
CDR3 DNA: TGCAGTGCTAGAGCGAGGTTGACAGGGAGGACTTCACCCCTCCACTTT

clone size: many
V gene: TRBV7-9
CDR3 length: 14
D gene: TRBD2
J gene: TRBJ2-7
CDR3 protein: CASSSGLGEGEQYF
CDR3 DNA: TGTGCCAGCAGCTCGGGACTAGGTGAGGGGGAGCAGTACTTC

clone size: NA
V gene: TRBV29-1
CDR3 length: 12
D gene: TRBD2
J gene: TRBJ2-7
CDR3 protein: CSVVLAGGEQYF
CDR3 DNA: TGCAGCGTCGTACTAGCGGGAGGCGAGCAGTACTTC

clone size: many
V gene: TRBV10-3
CDR3 length: 14
D gene: NA
J gene: TRBJ2-3
CDR3 protein: CAISALERTDTQYF
CDR3 DNA: TGTGCCATCAGCGCCCTAGAACGCACAGATACGCAGTATTTT

clone size: few
V gene: TRBV10-3
CDR3 length: 15
D gene: TRBD2
J gene: TRBJ2-7
CDR3 protein: CATVPGLAFTYEQYF
CDR3 DNA: TGTGCCACCGTGCCGGGACTAGCCTTTACCTACGAGCAGTACTTC

clone size: many
V gene: TRBV7-9
CDR3 length: 14
D gene: NA
J gene: TRBJ1-2
CDR3 protein: CASSIPGRSYGYTF
CDR3 DNA: TGTGCCAGCAGCATACCGGGACGGAGCTATGGCTACACCTTC

clone size: NA
V gene: TRBV5-6
CDR3 length: 12
D gene: NA
J gene: TRBJ2-6
CDR3 protein: CASSWWGHFLTF
CDR3 DNA: TGTGCCAGCAGCTGGTGGGGACACTTCCTGACTTTC

clone size: many
V gene: TRBV30
CDR3 length: 11
D gene: NA
J gene: TRBJ1-5
CDR3 protein: CAWGRDQPQHF
CDR3 DNA: TGTGCCTGGGGTCGGGATCAGCCCCAGCATTTT

clone size: NA
V gene: TRBV19
CDR3 length: 12
D gene: NA
J gene: TRBJ1-3
CDR3 protein: CASSISGNTIYF
CDR3 DNA: TGTGCCAGTAGTATCTCTGGAAACACCATATATTTT

clone size: many
V gene: TRBV11-2
CDR3 length: 15
D gene: NA
J gene: TRBJ1-1
CDR3 protein: CASSPRTSMNTEAFF
CDR3 DNA: TGTGCCAGCAGCCCCCGGACCTCCATGAACACTGAAGCTTTCTTT

clone size: NA
V gene: TRBV20-1
CDR3 length: 15
D gene: TRBD1
J gene: TRBJ1-1
CDR3 protein: CSATRQGGRPSEAFF
CDR3 DNA: TGCAGTGCTACTAGACAGGGGGGCAGGCCTTCTGAAGCTTTCTTT

clone size: many
V gene: TRBV11-2
CDR3 length: 13
D gene: NA
J gene: TRBJ1-1
CDR3 protein: CASSPDPRTEAFF
CDR3 DNA: TGTGCCAGCAGCCCCGACCCGAGGACTGAAGCTTTCTTT

clone size: many
V gene: TRBV27
CDR3 length: 14
D gene: TRBD1
J gene: TRBJ2-7
CDR3 protein: CASSLGQGAYEQYF
CDR3 DNA: TGTGCCAGCAGTTTAGGACAGGGGGCCTACGAGCAGTACTTC

clone size: many
V gene: TRBV5-1
CDR3 length: 15
D gene: NA
J gene: TRBJ2-6
CDR3 protein: CASSLSGSGANVLTF
CDR3 DNA: TGCGCCAGCAGCCTCTCCGGCTCTGGGGCCAACGTCCTGACTTTC

clone size: many
V gene: TRBV7-2
CDR3 length: 13
D gene: TRBD1
J gene: TRBJ1-2
CDR3 protein: CASSSRTGSGYTF
CDR3 DNA: TGTGCCAGCAGCTCCCGGACAGGGTCTGGCTACACCTTC

clone size: few
V gene: TRBV10-3
CDR3 length: 13
D gene: NA
J gene: TRBJ1-4
CDR3 protein: CAISAQGREKLFF
CDR3 DNA: TGTGCCATCAGTGCGCAGGGGCGCGAAAAACTGTTTTTT

clone size: NA
V gene: TRBV20-1
CDR3 length: 14
D gene: NA
J gene: TRBJ2-5
CDR3 protein: CSASGGAYQETQYF
CDR3 DNA: TGCAGTGCTAGTGGAGGGGCCTACCAAGAGACCCAGTACTTC

clone size: NA
V gene: TRBV7-8
CDR3 length: 17
D gene: TRBD2
J gene: TRBJ2-3
CDR3 protein: CASSSGGSGIFTDTQYF
CDR3 DNA: TGTGCCAGCAGCTCTGGGGGTAGCGGGATTTTCACAGATACGCAGTATTTT

clone size: many
V gene: TRBV10-3
CDR3 length: 14
D gene: TRBD1
J gene: TRBJ2-7
CDR3 protein: CAITPQGASYEQYF
CDR3 DNA: TGTGCCATCACACCTCAGGGGGCCTCCTACGAGCAGTACTTC

clone size: many
V gene: TRBV5-4
CDR3 length: 14
D gene: NA
J gene: TRBJ2-3
CDR3 protein: CASSLGGFQDTQYF
CDR3 DNA: TGTGCCAGCAGCTTGGGCGGCTTCCAGGATACGCAGTATTTT

clone size: NA
V gene: TRBV10-2
CDR3 length: 13
D gene: NA
J gene: TRBJ1-2
CDR3 protein: CASSEYGTNGYTF
CDR3 DNA: TGCGCCAGCAGTGAGTACGGAACAAATGGCTACACCTTC

clone size: once
V gene: TRBV20-1
CDR3 length: 15
D gene: TRBD2
J gene: TRBJ2-7
CDR3 protein: CSASVTSGNTYEQYF
CDR3 DNA: TGCAGTGCTAGCGTGACTAGCGGGAATACCTACGAGCAGTACTTC

clone size: NA
V gene: TRBV7-8
CDR3 length: 13
D gene: TRBD1
J gene: TRBJ1-2
CDR3 protein: CAWKEGAFYGYTF
CDR3 DNA: TGTGCCTGGAAGGAGGGGGCTTTCTATGGCTACACCTTC

clone size: NA
V gene: TRBV29-1
CDR3 length: 16
D gene: NA
J gene: TRBJ2-7
CDR3 protein: CSVEDSSLGGRGEQYF
CDR3 DNA: TGCAGCGTTGAAGATAGCAGTTTAGGGGGGCGAGGCGAGCAGTACTTC

clone size: many
V gene: TRBV5-6
CDR3 length: 13
D gene: NA
J gene: TRBJ1-1
CDR3 protein: CASLVGLGTEAFF
CDR3 DNA: TGTGCCAGCCTTGTAGGGCTGGGCACTGAAGCTTTCTTT

clone size: NA
V gene: TRBV18
CDR3 length: 13
D gene: NA
J gene: TRBJ2-3
CDR3 protein: CASSPGSTDTQYF
CDR3 DNA: TGTGCCAGCTCACCTGGAAGCACAGATACGCAGTATTTT

clone size: many
V gene: TRBV6-5
CDR3 length: 16
D gene: TRBD2
J gene: TRBJ2-7
CDR3 protein: CASRKRGTNPTYEQYF
CDR3 DNA: TGTGCCAGCAGAAAGCGGGGGACAAATCCAACCTACGAGCAGTACTTC

clone size: many
V gene: TRBV20-1
CDR3 length: 13
D gene: TRBD2
J gene: TRBJ2-7
CDR3 protein: CSAPTSGGYEQYF
CDR3 DNA: TGCAGTGCCCCAACTAGCGGAGGCTACGAGCAGTACTTC

clone size: NA
V gene: TRBV29-1
CDR3 length: 14
D gene: TRBD1
J gene: TRBJ1-5
CDR3 protein: CSPRGGQANQPQHF
CDR3 DNA: TGCAGCCCTCGAGGGGGACAGGCCAATCAGCCCCAGCATTTT

clone size: many
V gene: TRBV28
CDR3 length: 13
D gene: TRBD1
J gene: TRBJ2-5
CDR3 protein: CASSFGQGATQYF
CDR3 DNA: TGTGCCAGCAGTTTCGGGCAGGGGGCAACCCAGTACTTC

clone size: NA
V gene: TRBV2
CDR3 length: 12
D gene: TRBD2
J gene: TRBJ2-7
CDR3 protein: CASSDGRVEQYF
CDR3 DNA: TGTGCCAGCAGTGACGGGAGGGTCGAGCAGTACTTC

clone size: NA
V gene: TRBV9
CDR3 length: 17
D gene: TRBD2
J gene: TRBJ2-7
CDR3 protein: CASSYQGGGRAVYEQYF
CDR3 DNA: TGTGCCAGCAGCTATCAGGGCGGCGGGAGGGCCGTCTACGAGCAGTACTTC

clone size: NA
V gene: TRBV10-3
CDR3 length: 15
D gene: NA
J gene: TRBJ1-3
CDR3 protein: CAISPPGTSGNTIYF
CDR3 DNA: TGTGCCATCAGTCCACCCGGGACCTCTGGAAACACCATATATTTT

clone size: NA
V gene: TRBV11-2
CDR3 length: 14
D gene: NA
J gene: TRBJ2-7
CDR3 protein: CASSPSGGNYEQYF
CDR3 DNA: TGTGCCAGCAGCCCCTCAGGGGGGAACTACGAGCAGTACTTC

clone size: few
V gene: TRBV12-3/TRBV12-4
CDR3 length: 14
D gene: TRBD1
J gene: TRBJ2-5
CDR3 protein: CASSRDRGVQPQYF
CDR3 DNA: TGTGCCAGCAGCCGGGACAGGGGGGTTCAGCCCCAGTACTTC

clone size: many
V gene: TRBV27
CDR3 length: 15
D gene: TRBD1
J gene: TRBJ2-7
CDR3 protein: CASSFLGQDRGEQYF
CDR3 DNA: TGTGCCAGCAGTTTTCTTGGACAGGATAGGGGCGAGCAGTACTTC

clone size: many
V gene: TRBV3-1
CDR3 length: 15
D gene: TRBD2
J gene: TRBJ2-7
CDR3 protein: CASSQRTRSSYEQYF
CDR3 DNA: TGTGCCAGCAGCCAGAGGACTAGGAGCTCCTACGAGCAGTACTTC

clone size: few
V gene: TRBV12-3/TRBV12-4
CDR3 length: 14
D gene: TRBD1
J gene: TRBJ1-2
CDR3 protein: CASSSAGGDYGYTF
CDR3 DNA: TGTGCCAGCAGTTCTGCAGGGGGCGACTATGGCTACACCTTC

clone size: few
V gene: TRBV2
CDR3 length: 15
D gene: NA
J gene: TRBJ2-2
CDR3 protein: CASSYPVEYTGELFF
CDR3 DNA: TGTGCCAGCAGTTACCCGGTGGAGTACACCGGGGAGCTGTTTTTT

clone size: NA
V gene: TRBV7-2
CDR3 length: 14
D gene: TRBD2
J gene: TRBJ2-7
CDR3 protein: CASSVGLAGAEQYF
CDR3 DNA: TGTGCCAGCAGCGTCGGGCTAGCGGGAGCCGAGCAGTACTTC

clone size: many
V gene: TRBV19
CDR3 length: 16
D gene: TRBD2
J gene: TRBJ2-3
CDR3 protein: CASSLSPGGRTDTQYF
CDR3 DNA: TGTGCCAGTAGTCTCAGTCCCGGCGGGAGAACAGATACGCAGTATTTT

clone size: few
V gene: TRBV20-1
CDR3 length: 14
D gene: TRBD2
J gene: TRBJ2-7
CDR3 protein: CSASPLAGIYEQYF
CDR3 DNA: TGCAGTGCTAGCCCTCTAGCGGGAATCTACGAGCAGTACTTC

clone size: NA
V gene: TRBV5-1
CDR3 length: 16
D gene: TRBD1
J gene: TRBJ2-2
CDR3 protein: CASREPGQEGTGELFF
CDR3 DNA: TGCGCCAGCAGGGAGCCGGGACAGGAGGGCACCGGGGAGCTGTTTTTT

clone size: NA
V gene: TRBV7-6
CDR3 length: 14
D gene: TRBD2
J gene: TRBJ2-3
CDR3 protein: CASSLGGTDQPQYF
CDR3 DNA: TGTGCCAGCAGCTTGGGGGGGACGGATCAGCCCCAGTATTTT

clone size: NA
V gene: TRBV7-9
CDR3 length: 14
D gene: TRBD1
J gene: TRBJ2-7
CDR3 protein: CASSSDRGLNEQYF
CDR3 DNA: TGTGCCAGCAGCTCCGACAGGGGGCTCAACGAGCAGTACTTC

clone size: NA
V gene: TRBV7-6
CDR3 length: 14
D gene: TRBD1
J gene: TRBJ1-2
CDR3 protein: CASSSGTGRYGYTF
CDR3 DNA: TGTGCCAGCAGCTCAGGGACAGGGCGGTATGGCTACACCTTC